This T cell receptor beta chain was sequenced in a study of T cell responses to AZD1222 COVID-19 vaccine. Sequenced by immunoSEQ multiplex PCR; TCRdb stores in-frame clones only, minus some. The sample holds 90,000 to 140,000 clones, 82% seen once. Trimming cost V 5 bases and J 4 bases, with 21 bases left between them. From germline, CDR1 is LNHDA and CDR2 SQIVND (reference sequence). The length of the CDR3 is 17 residues. The chain combines TRBV19 with TRBJ1-5; D remains unclear. This TCR was sampled from an adult in good health. This material consisted of peripheral blood, taken on day 0 of AZD1222 vaccination. This CDR3 reads CASSPTDPLTENQPQHF. The CDR3, as DNA: TGTGCCAGTAGTCCAACAGACCCCCTAACAGAGAATCAGCCCCAGCATTTT.